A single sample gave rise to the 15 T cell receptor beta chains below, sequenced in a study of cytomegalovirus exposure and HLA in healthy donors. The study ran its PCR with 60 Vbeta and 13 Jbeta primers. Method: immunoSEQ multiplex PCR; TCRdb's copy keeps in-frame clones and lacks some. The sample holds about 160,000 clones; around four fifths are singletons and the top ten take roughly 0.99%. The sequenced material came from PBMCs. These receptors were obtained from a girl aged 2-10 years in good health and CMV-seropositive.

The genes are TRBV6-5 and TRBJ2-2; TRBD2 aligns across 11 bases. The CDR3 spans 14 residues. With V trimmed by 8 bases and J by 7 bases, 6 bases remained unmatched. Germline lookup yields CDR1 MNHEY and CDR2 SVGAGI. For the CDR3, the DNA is TGTGCCAGCGCGACTAGCGGGACGGTCGGGGAGCTGTTTTTT. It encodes CASATSGTVGELFF.

This CDR3 is CAISESSRLADRHGTQYF. CDR3 coding DNA: TGTGCCATCAGTGAGTCGAGTAGGCTAGCGGACCGGCATGGTACGCAGTATTTT. The V gene is TRBV10-3, the J gene TRBJ2-3; 7 bases line up with TRBD2. With V trimmed by 0 bases and J by 8 bases, 17 bases remained unmatched. CDR3 size: 18 residues. Germline-derived CDR1 and CDR2 are ENHRY and SYGVKD.

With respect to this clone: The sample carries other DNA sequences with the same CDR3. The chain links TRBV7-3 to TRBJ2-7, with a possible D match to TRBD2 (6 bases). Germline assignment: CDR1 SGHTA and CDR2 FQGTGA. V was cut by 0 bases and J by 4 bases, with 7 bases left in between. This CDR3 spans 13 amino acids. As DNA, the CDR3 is TGTGCCAGCAGCTTAACTAGCGGTTACGAGCAGTACTTC. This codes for CASSLTSGYEQYF.

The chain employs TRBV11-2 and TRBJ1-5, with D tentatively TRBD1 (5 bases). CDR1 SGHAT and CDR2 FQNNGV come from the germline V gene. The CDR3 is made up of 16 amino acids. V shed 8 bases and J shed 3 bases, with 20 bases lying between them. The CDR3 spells CASSRATGKVNQPQHF. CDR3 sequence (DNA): TGTGCCAGCTCACGGGCTACAGGAAAAGTCAATCAGCCCCAGCATTTT. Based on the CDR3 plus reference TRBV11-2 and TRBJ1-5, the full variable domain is EAGVAQSPRYKIIEKRQSVAFWCNPISGHATLYWYQQILGQGPKLLIQFQNNGVVDDSQLPKDRFSAERLKGVDSTLKIQPAKLEDSAVYLCASSRATGKVNQPQHFGDGTRLSIL.

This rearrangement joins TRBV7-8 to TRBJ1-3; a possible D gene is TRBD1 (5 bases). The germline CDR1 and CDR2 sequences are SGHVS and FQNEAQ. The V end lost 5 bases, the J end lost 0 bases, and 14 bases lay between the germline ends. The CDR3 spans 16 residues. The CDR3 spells CASSTLQAHSGNTIYF. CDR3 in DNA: TGTGCCAGCAGCACCCTACAGGCACACTCTGGAAACACCATATATTTT.

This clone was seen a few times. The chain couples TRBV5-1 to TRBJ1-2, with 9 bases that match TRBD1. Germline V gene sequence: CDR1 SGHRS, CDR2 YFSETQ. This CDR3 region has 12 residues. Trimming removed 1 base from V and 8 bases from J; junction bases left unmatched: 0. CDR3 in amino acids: CASSLTGGGYTF. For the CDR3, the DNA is TGCGCCAGCAGCTTGACAGGGGGCGGCTACACCTTC.

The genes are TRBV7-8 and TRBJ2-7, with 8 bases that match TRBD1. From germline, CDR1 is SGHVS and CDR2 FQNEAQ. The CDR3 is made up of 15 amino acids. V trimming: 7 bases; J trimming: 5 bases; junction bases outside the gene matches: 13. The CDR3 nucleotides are TGTGCCAGCACCCCCAGGGGACAGGTTCTCGACGAGCAGTACTTC. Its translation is CASTPRGQVLDEQYF. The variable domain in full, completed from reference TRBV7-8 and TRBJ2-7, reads GAGVSQSPRYKVAKRGQDVALRCDPISGHVSLFWYQQALGQGPEFLTYFQNEAQLDKSGLPSDRFFAERPEGSVSTLKIQRTQQEDSAVYLCASTPRGQVLDEQYFGPGTRLTVT.

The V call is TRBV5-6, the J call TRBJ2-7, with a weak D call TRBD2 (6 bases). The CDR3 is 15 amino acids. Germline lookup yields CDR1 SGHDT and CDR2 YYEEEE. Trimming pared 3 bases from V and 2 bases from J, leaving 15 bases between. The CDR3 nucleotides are TGTGCCAGCAGCTCCAGGGAACAGCGGGCCTACGAGCAGTACTTC. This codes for CASSSREQRAYEQYF.

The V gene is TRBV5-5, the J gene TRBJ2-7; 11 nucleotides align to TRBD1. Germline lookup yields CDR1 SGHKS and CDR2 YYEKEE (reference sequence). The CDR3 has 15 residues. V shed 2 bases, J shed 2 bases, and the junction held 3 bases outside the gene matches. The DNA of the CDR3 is TGTGCCAGCAGCTTCCCGGGACAGGGGGCCTACGAGCAGTACTTC. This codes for CASSFPGQGAYEQYF.

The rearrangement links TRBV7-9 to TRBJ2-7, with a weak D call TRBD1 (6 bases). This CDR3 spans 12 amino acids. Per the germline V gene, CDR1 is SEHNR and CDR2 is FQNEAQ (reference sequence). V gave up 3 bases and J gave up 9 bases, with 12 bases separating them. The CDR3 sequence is CASSFQQGMQYF. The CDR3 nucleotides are TGTGCCAGCAGCTTTCAACAGGGTATGCAGTACTTC.

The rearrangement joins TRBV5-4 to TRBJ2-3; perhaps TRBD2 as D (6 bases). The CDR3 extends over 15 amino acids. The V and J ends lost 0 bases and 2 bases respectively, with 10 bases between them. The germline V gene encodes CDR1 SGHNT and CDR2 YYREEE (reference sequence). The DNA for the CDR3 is TGTGCCAGCAGCTTGGTGGGACTTCTCACAGATACGCAGTATTTT. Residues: CASSLVGLLTDTQYF.

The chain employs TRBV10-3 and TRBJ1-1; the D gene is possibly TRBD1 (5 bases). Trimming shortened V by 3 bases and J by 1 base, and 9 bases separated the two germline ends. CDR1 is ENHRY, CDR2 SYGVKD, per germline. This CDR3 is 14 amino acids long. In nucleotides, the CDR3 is TGTGCCATCAGTGAACAGGATAAGAACACTGAAGCTTTCTTT. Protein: CAISEQDKNTEAFF.

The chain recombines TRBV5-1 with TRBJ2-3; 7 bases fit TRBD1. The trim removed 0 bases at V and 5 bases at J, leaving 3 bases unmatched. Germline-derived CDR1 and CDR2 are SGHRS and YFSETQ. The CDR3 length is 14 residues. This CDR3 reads CASSLDRGVDTQYF. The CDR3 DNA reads TGCGCCAGCAGCTTGGACAGGGGTGTAGATACGCAGTATTTT.

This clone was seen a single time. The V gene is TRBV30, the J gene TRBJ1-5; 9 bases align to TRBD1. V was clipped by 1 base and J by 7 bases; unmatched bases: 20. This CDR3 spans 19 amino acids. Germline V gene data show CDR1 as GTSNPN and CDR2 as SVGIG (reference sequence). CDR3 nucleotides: TGTGCCTGGAGTGGGGGGGACAGGGAGGTACGCGAGGGCGAACAGCCCCAGCATTTT. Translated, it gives CAWSGGDREVREGEQPQHF.

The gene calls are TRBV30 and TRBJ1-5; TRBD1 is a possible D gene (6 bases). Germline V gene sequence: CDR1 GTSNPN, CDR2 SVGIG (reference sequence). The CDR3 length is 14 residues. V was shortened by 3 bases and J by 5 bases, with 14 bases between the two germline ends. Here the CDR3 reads CAWSYSAGDQPQHF. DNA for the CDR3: TGTGCCTGGAGCTACTCCGCAGGGGATCAGCCCCAGCATTTT.